A single sample gave rise to the 6 T cell receptor beta chains below, sequenced in a study of T cell clonality in common variable immunodeficiency. TCRdb's copy holds only in-frame clones and misses some; the assay was immunoSEQ multiplex PCR. This repertoire holds about 43,000 clones, and none appear only once. Sequencing used peripheral blood mononuclear cells. Receptor source: a person aged 18-69 years in good health.

This clone has ten or more counts. The missing CDR3 end, 3 residues past where the read stops, is filled in from the germline J gene. The chain has TRBV6-2 or TRBV6-3 and TRBJ2-1; the match to TRBD1 covers 12 bases. The CDR3 contains 15 residues. Unmatched junction bases numbered 0, after V lost 0 bases and J lost 6 bases. The germline V gene has CDR1 MNHEY and CDR2 SVGEGT. The covered CDR3 bases are TGTGCCAGCAGTTACTCGGGACAGGGGGCCAATGAG. It codes for CASSYSGQGANE. Given in full, the CDR3 is CASSYSGQGANEQFF.

This clone appeared many times. Sequencing ends 3 residues short of the CDR3 end; the germline J gene provides the rest. This sequence joins TRBV6-2 or TRBV6-3 and TRBJ1-2; perhaps TRBD1 as D (5 bases). Germline values: CDR1 MNHEY, CDR2 SVGEGT. This CDR3 is 13 amino acids long. The CDR3 sequence: CASSPEGNAGYTF. The CDR3 DNA, read in part, is TGTGCCAGCAGCCCCGAGGGGAACGCCGGC.

Only a few counts were recorded for this clone. The DNA ends 3 residues before the CDR3 does, and the rest of the CDR3 is filled in from the germline J gene. J is TRBJ2-1 and V is TRBV5-1; 12 bases agree with TRBD2. Germline V gene sequence: CDR1 SGHRS, CDR2 YFSETQ. V shed 4 bases, J shed 6 bases, and the junction held 5 bases outside the gene matches. This CDR3 spans 15 amino acids. CDR3: CASSPASGRANEQFF. The DNA read from the CDR3 is TGCGCCAGCAGCCCCGCTAGCGGGAGGGCCAATGAG. Together with reference TRBV5-1 and TRBJ2-1, the CDR3 gives the full variable domain: KAGVTQTPRYLIKTRGQQVTLSCSPISGHRSVSWYQQTPGQGLQFLFEYFSETQRNKGNFPGRFSGRQFSNSRSEMNVSTLELGDSALYLCASSPASGRANEQFFGPGTRLTVL.

For this clone: At one of its ends the junction is not consistent with the germline gene, which may arise from a read error. The CDR3 end is not reached by the read, which stops 3 residues before it; the germline J gene fills it in. Within the sample, other DNA sequences also encode this same CDR3. The chain combines TRBV7-2 with TRBJ1-3, with D perhaps matching TRBD1 (6 bases). The CDR3 runs to 14 residues. The germline V gene encodes CDR1 SGHTA and CDR2 FQGNSA. The CDR3: CASSFRGAGNTIYF. The part of the CDR3 DNA that was read is TGTGCCAGCAGCTTCAGGGGTGCTGGAAACACG.

This clone was found many times. The CDR3 reads CATSLAGGTDTQYF. The sequenced part of the CDR3 DNA is TGTGCCACCAGCCTAGCGGGAGGAACAGATACG. The chain combines TRBV15 with TRBJ2-3, with 11 bases matching TRBD2. The read stops 3 residues short of the end of the CDR3; the missing end is completed from the germline J gene. The CDR3 is 14 amino acids. Germline V lookup: CDR1 LNHNV, CDR2 YYDKDF (reference sequence). Unmatched junction bases numbered 1, after V lost 5 bases and J lost 3 bases.

The table lists this clone with many counts. The read is 3 residues too short to cover the CDR3 end, so that end is filled in from the germline J gene. J is TRBJ1-6 and V is TRBV7-2; TRBD1 aligns across 7 bases. This CDR3 has 13 amino acids. Germline CDR1 SGHTA, CDR2 FQGNSA. Unmatched junction bases numbered 2, after V lost 4 bases and J lost 8 bases. The sequenced CDR3 bases are TGTGCCAGCAGCTCAGGGGGATATTCACCC. Its protein product is CASSSGGYSP. From start to end, the CDR3 is CASSSGGYSPLHF.